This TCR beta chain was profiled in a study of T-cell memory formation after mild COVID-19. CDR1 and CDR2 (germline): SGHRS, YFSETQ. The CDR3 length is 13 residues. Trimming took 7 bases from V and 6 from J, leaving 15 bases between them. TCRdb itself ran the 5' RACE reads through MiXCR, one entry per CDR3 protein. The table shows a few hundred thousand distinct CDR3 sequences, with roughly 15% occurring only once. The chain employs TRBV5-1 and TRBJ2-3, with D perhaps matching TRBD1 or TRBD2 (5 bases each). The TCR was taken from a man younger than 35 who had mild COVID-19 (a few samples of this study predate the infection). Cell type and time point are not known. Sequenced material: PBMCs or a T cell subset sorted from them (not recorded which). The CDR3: CASRDELSDTQYF. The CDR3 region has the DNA TGCGCCAGCCGGGACGAGCTTTCGGATACGCAGTATTTT.